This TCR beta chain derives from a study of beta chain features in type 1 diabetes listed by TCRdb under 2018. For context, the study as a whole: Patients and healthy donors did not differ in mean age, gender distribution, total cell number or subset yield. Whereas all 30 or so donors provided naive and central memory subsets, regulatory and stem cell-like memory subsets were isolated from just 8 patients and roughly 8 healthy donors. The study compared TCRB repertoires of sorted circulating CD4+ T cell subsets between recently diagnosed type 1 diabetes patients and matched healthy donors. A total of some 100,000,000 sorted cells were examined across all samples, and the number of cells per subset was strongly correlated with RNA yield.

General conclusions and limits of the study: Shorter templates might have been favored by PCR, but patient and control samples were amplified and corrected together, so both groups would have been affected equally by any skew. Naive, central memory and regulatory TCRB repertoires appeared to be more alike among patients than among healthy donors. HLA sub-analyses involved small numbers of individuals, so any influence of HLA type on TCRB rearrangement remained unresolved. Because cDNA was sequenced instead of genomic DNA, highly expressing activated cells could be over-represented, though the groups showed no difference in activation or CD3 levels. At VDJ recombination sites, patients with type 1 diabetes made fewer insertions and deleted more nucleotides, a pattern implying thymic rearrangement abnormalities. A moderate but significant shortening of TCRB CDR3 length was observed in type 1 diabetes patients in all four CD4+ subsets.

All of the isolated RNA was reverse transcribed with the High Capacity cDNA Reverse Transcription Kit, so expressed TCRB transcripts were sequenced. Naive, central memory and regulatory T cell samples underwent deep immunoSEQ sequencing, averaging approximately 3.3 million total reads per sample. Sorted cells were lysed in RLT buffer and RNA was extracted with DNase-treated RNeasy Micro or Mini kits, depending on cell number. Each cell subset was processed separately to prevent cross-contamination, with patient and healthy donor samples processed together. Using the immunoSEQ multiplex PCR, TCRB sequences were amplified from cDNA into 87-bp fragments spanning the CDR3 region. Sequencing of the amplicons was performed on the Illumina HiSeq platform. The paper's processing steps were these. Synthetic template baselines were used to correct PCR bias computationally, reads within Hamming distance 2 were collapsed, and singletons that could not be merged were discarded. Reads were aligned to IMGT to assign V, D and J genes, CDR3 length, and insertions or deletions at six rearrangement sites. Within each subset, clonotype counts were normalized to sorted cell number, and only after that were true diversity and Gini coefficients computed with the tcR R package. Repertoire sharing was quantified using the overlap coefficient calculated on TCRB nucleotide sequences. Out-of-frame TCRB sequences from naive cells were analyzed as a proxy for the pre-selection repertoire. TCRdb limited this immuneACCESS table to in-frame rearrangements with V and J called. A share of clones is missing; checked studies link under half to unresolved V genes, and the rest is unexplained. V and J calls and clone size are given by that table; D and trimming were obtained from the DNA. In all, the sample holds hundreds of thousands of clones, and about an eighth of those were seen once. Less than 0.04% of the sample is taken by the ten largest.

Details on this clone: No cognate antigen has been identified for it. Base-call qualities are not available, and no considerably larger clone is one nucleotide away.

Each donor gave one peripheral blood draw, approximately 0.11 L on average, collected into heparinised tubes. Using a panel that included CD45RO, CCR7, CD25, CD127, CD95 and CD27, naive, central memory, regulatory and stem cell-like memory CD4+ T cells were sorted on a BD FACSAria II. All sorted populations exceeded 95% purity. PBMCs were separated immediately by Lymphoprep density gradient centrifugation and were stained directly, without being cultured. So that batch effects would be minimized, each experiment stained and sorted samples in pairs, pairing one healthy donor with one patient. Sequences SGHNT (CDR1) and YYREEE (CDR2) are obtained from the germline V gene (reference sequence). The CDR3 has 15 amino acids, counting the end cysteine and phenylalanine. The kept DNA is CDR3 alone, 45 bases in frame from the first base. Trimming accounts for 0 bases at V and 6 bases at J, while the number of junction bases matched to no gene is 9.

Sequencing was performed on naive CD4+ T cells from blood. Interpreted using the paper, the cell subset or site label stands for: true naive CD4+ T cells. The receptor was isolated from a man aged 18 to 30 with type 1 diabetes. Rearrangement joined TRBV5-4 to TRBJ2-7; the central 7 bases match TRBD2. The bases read TGTGCCAGCAGCTTGGGCTTTAGCGGGCTCGGCGAGCAGTACTTC. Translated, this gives CASSLGFSGLGEQYF.